This TCR beta chain was retrieved from a study of cytomegalovirus exposure and HLA in healthy donors. General study points: The tendency of first-cohort TCR clusters to co-occur in the roughly 130 validation repertoires emerged from a later analysis.

The V segment lost 1 base and the J segment 0 bases; nucleotides outside the gene matches: 7. This CDR3 has 18 residues. Germline assignment: CDR1 SGHNT and CDR2 YENEEA. The validation cohort, a group of over a hundred subjects, included the donors and was separate from the roughly 700-subject first cohort. In regard to this clone: Antigen unknown.

The assay was immunoSEQ multiplex PCR, and TCRdb's table has in-frame clones only and misses some. The sample includes some 69,000 clones, 90% to 95% of them seen just once. Sequencing was carried out using PBMCs. This TCR was sampled from a man between 18 and 29 years old in good health and CMV-seropositive. The rearrangement links TRBV11-3 to TRBJ1-1, with 11 nucleotides matching TRBD1. The DNA for the CDR3 is TGTGCCAGCAGCTTAGGGATCGGACAGGGGGCCATGAACACTGAAGCTTTCTTT. Its translation is CASSLGIGQGAMNTEAFF.